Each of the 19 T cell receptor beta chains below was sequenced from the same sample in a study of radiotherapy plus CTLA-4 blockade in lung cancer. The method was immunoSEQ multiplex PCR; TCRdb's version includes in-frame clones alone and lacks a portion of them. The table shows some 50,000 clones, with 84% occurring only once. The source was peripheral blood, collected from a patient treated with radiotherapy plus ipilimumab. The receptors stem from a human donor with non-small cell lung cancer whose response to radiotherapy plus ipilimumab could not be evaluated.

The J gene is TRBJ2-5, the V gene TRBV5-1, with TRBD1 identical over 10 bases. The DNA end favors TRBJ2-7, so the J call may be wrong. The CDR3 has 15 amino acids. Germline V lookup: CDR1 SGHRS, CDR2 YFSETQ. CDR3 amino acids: CASSLSTGGIDEQYF. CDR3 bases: TGCGCCAGCAGCTTGTCGACAGGGGGCATCGACGAGCAGTACTTC.

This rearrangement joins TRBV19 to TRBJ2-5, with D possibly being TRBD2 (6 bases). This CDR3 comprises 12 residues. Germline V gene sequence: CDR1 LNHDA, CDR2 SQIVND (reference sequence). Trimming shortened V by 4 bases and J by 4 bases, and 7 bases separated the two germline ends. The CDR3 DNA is TGTGCCAGTAGTAGGAGGGGAGAGACCCAGTACTTC. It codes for CASSRRGETQYF.

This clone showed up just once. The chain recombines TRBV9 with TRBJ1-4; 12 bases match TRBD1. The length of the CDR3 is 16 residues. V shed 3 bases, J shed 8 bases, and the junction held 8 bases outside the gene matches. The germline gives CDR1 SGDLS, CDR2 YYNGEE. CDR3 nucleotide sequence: TGTGCCAGCAGCGCGAACCCCGGGACAGGGGGCGAAAAACTGTTTTTT. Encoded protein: CASSANPGTGGEKLFF.

CDR3 region: CASSLSGALAKNIQYF. For the CDR3, the DNA is TGCGCCAGCAGCTTGAGCGGGGCCTTAGCCAAAAACATTCAGTACTTC. The chain links TRBV5-1 to TRBJ2-4, with TRBD2 matching over 7 bases. CDR1 is SGHRS and CDR2 is YFSETQ in the germline V gene. Germline trimming cut 1 base from V and 0 bases from J; bases unmatched to any gene: 4. The CDR3 covers 16 residues.

The chain's CDR3 is CASSSKAGATDTQYF. The CDR3 DNA follows: TGTGCCAGCAGCTCGAAGGCGGGGGCGACAGATACGCAGTATTTT. The chain is built from TRBV5-4 and TRBJ2-3; D is possibly TRBD2 (7 bases). The CDR3 is 15 amino acids. CDR1 and CDR2 (germline): SGHNT, YYREEE (reference sequence). V was pared by 3 bases and J by 3 bases, with 14 bases between.

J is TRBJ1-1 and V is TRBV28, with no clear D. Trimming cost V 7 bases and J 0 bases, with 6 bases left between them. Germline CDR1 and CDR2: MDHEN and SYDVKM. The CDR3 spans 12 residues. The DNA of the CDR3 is TGTGCCAGCATTGCTATGAACACTGAAGCTTTCTTT. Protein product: CASIAMNTEAFF.

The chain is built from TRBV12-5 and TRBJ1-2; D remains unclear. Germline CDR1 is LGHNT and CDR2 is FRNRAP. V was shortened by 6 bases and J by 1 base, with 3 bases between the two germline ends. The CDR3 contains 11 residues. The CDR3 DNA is TGTGCTAGTGGACATAACTATGGCTACACCTTC. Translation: CASGHNYGYTF.

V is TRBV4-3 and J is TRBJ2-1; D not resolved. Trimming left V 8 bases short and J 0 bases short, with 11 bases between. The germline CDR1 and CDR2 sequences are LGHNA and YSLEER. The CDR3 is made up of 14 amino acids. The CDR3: CASCFVSSYNEQFF. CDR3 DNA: TGCGCCAGCTGTTTCGTCTCCTCCTACAATGAGCAGTTCTTC.

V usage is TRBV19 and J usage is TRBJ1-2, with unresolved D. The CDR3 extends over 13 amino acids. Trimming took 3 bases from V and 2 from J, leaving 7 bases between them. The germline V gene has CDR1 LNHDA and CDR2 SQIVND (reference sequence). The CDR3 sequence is CASSIYENYGYTF. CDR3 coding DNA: TGTGCCAGTAGTATTTACGAGAACTATGGCTACACCTTC.

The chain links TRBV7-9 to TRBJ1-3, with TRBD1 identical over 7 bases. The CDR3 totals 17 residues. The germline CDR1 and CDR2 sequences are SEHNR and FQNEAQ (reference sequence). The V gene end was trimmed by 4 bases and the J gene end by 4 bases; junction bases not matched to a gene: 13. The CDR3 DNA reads TGTGCCAGCAGCTCCTCTGACAGGGCATCTAAGGGAAACACCATATATTTT. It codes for CASSSSDRASKGNTIYF.

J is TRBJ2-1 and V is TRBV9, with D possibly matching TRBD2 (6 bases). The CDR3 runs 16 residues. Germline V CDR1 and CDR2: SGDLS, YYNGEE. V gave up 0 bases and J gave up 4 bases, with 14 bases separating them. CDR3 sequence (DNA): TGTGCCAGCAGCGTAGAAAGGAGCGGGTGGTACAATGAGCAGTTCTTC. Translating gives CASSVERSGWYNEQFF.

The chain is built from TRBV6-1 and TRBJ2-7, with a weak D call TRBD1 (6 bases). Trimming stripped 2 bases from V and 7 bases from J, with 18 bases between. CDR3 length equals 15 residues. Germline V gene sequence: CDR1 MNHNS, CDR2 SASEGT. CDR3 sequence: CASSETNRDTGEQYF. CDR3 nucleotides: TGTGCCAGCAGTGAAACGAATCGGGACACCGGGGAGCAGTACTTC.

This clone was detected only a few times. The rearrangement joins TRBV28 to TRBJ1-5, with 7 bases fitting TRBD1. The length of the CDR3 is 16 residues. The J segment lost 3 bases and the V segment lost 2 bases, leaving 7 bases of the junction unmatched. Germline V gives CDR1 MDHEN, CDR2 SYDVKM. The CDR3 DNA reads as TGTGCCAGCAGTTTAAGGGGGCGGGGCTCCAATCAGCCCCAGCATTTT. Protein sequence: CASSLRGRGSNQPQHF.

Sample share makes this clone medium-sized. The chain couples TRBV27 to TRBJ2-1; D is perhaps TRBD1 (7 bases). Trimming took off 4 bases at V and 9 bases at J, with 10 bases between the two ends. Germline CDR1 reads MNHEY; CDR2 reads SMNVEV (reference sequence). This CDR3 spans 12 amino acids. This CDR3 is CASSSQGGEQFF. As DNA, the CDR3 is TGTGCCAGCAGTTCTCAGGGGGGTGAGCAGTTCTTC.

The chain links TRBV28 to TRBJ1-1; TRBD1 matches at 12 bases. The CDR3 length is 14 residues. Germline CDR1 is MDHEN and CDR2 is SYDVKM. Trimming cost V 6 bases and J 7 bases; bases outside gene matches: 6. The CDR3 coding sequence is TGTGCCAGCAGCCCCGGGACAGGGGGCTTTGAAGCTTTCTTT. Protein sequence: CASSPGTGGFEAFF. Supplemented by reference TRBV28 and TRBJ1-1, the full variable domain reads DVKVTQSSRYLVKRTGEKVFLECVQDMDHENMFWYRQDPGLGLRLIYFSYDVKMKEKGDIPEGYSVSREKKERFSLILESASTNQTSMYLCASSPGTGGFEAFFGQGTRLTVV.

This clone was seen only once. The CDR3 spells CASSPPGYEQYF. The DNA of the CDR3 is TGCGCCAGCAGCCCCCCCGGCTACGAGCAGTACTTC. The chain has TRBV5-1 and TRBJ2-7; D not certain. V shed 4 bases and J shed 3 bases, with 8 bases lying between them. CDR1 is SGHRS, CDR2 YFSETQ, per germline. This CDR3 has 12 amino acids.

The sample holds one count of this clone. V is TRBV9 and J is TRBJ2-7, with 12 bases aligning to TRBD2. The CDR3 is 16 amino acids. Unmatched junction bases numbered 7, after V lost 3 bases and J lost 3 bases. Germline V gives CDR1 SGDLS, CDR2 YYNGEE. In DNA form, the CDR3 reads TGTGCCAGCAGCGCTAGCCCGGGACTAGCGGGCTACGAGCAGTACTTC. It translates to CASSASPGLAGYEQYF.

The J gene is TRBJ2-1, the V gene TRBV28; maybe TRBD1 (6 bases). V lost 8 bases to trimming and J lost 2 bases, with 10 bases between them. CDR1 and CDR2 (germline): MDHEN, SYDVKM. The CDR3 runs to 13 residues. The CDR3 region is CASEDRPYNEQFF. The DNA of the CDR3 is TGTGCCAGCGAGGACAGACCCTACAATGAGCAGTTCTTC.

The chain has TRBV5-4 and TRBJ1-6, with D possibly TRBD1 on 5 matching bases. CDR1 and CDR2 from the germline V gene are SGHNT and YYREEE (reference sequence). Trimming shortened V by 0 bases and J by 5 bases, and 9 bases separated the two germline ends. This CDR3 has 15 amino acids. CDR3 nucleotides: TGTGCCAGCAGCTTGGGGGGGAGGGATAATTCACCCCTCCACTTT. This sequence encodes CASSLGGRDNSPLHF.